These T cell receptor beta chains were read from a single sample in a study of T cells expressing NK-cell markers. Using the 5' RACE reads, TCRdb records one entry per CDR3 protein without DNA. This table holds roughly 430,000 distinct CDR3 sequences. Sequencing used blood T cells: a sorted CD56 or NKG2C T cell subset, CD4+ or CD8+ T cells, or bulk PBMC T cells (not recorded which). The receptor source for this set is a woman between 18 and 70 years old in good health. The CDR3 runs from the conserved cysteine through the conserved F or W.

V gene	J gene	CDR3 protein
TRBV12-3/TRBV12-4	TRBJ1-2	CASTPGTGAYGYTF
TRBV20-1	TRBJ2-5	CSAVRRKAETQYF
TRBV20-1	TRBJ2-5	CSARTPLGSGRNQETQYF
TRBV12-3/TRBV12-4	TRBJ1-6	CASSLEMIRPLHF
TRBV4-1	TRBJ2-2	CASSQVGGPGELFF
TRBV20-1	TRBJ1-2	CSAVPSGVRYTF
TRBV12-3/TRBV12-4	TRBJ1-5	CASSLEPNQPQHF
TRBV20-1	TRBJ2-1	CSPISGRAFSLYNEQFF
TRBV6-1	TRBJ2-7	CASSAKGGKPYEQYF
TRBV10-3	TRBJ2-3	CAISETGKGTDTQYF
TRBV9	TRBJ2-1	CASSLRDSEYNEQFF
TRBV5-6	TRBJ1-1	CASSLRGYTEAFF
TRBV20-1	TRBJ2-5	CSAAPPPGLQETQYF
TRBV18	TRBJ1-1	CASSHREDATREAFF
TRBV6-1	TRBJ2-5	CASNGLQETQYF
TRBV6-2/TRBV6-3	TRBJ2-7	CASSPGLTREQYF
TRBV29-1	TRBJ2-7	CSVEDAVYEQYF
TRBV7-2	TRBJ2-2	CASRNDRANTGELFF
TRBV12-3/TRBV12-4	TRBJ1-2	CASSLGGFYGYTF
TRBV12-3/TRBV12-4	TRBJ1-6	CASSLAVGGSPLHF
TRBV12-3/TRBV12-4	TRBJ2-5	CASSLQGTGSGTQYF
TRBV20-1	TRBJ2-1	CSAYGLDPEQFF
TRBV11-2	TRBJ1-4	CASSLVRGGGEKLFF
TRBV4-3	TRBJ2-1	CASSPLEATSYNEQFF
TRBV28	TRBJ1-5	CASSFGGEGNQPQHF